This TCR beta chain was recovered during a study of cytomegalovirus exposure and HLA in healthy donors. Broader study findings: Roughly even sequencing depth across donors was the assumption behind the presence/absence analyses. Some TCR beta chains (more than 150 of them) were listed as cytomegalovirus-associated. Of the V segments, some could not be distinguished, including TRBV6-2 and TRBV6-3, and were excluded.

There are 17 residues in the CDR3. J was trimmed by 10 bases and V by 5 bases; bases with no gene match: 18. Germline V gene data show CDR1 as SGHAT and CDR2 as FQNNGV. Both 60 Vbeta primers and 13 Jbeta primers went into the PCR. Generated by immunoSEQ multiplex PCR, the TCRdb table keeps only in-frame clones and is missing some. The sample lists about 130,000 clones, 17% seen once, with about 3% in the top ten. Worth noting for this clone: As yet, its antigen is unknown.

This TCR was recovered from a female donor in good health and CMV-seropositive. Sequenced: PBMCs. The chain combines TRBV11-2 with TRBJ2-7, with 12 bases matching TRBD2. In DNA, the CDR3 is TGTGCCAGCAGCCAAGTCAGGTGGGGGACTAGCGGGCTGGGACAGTACTTC. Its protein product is CASSQVRWGTSGLGQYF. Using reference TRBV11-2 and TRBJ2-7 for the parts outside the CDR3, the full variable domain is EAGVAQSPRYKIIEKRQSVAFWCNPISGHATLYWYQQILGQGPKLLIQFQNNGVVDDSQLPKDRFSAERLKGVDSTLKIQPAKLEDSAVYLCASSQVRWGTSGLGQYFGPGTRLTVT.